The 26 T cell receptor beta chains given below trace back to one sample, sequenced in a study of blood T cell repertoires in COVID-19. Clones were read by immunoSEQ multiplex PCR, and TCRdb kept only the in-frame ones, dropping some. Seen here are about 50,000 clones, 90% to 95% observed once, and the top ten hold 4.5% to 5.5%. Material for sequencing was peripheral blood. All receptors derive from a man aged 50-59 years with active COVID-19.

J is TRBJ1-2 and V is TRBV5-4; D call uncertain. The germline V gene encodes CDR1 SGHNT and CDR2 YYREEE (reference sequence). The CDR3 covers 14 residues. V was cut by 0 bases and J by 0 bases, with 6 bases left in between. The chain's CDR3 is CASSLVGANYGYTF. In DNA, the CDR3 is TGTGCCAGCAGCTTGGTCGGGGCTAACTATGGCTACACCTTC.

The V gene is TRBV2, the J gene TRBJ2-1; 10 bases agree with TRBD1. The junction had 7 bases not matched to a gene; V was cut back by 7 bases and J by 4 bases. The CDR3 runs to 15 residues. The germline gives CDR1 SNHLY, CDR2 FYNNEI. The CDR3 DNA reads as TGTGCCAGCACTACCGGGACAGGGGCATACAATGAGCAGTTCTTC. This codes for CASTTGTGAYNEQFF.

The chain employs TRBV28 and TRBJ1-6; no clear D. Deletions cut 6 bases from V and 5 bases from J, with 14 bases between. Germline CDR1 and CDR2: MDHEN and SYDVKM. This CDR3 region has 15 residues. The DNA of the CDR3 is TGTGCCAGCAGGAGATACGAAAGCGATAATTCACCCCTCCACTTT. Amino acids: CASRRYESDNSPLHF.

V and J are TRBV6-6 and TRBJ2-7; 7 bases map to TRBD1. The CDR3 contains 16 residues. Germline lookup yields CDR1 MNHNY and CDR2 SVGAGI (reference sequence). The junction had 16 bases not matched to a gene; V was cut back by 5 bases and J by 6 bases. The CDR3 bases are TGTGCCAGCAGTCGAACACCGGGACAGATTCCTGGCGAGCAGTACTTC. Protein sequence: CASSRTPGQIPGEQYF.

The gene calls are TRBV5-1 and TRBJ1-4, with D unclear. Germline V CDR1 and CDR2: SGHRS, YFSETQ. Trimming removed 6 bases from V and 3 bases from J, with 12 bases in between. The CDR3 contains 14 residues. The CDR3: CASTPDSPNEKLFF. CDR3 nucleotides: TGCGCCAGCACCCCGGACTCCCCTAATGAAAAACTGTTTTTT.

This clone was detected only once. The CDR3 is CASRSGTGRTYEQYF. Here the CDR3 DNA reads TGTGCCAGCAGATCTGGGACAGGGCGGACCTACGAGCAGTACTTC. The chain carries TRBV28 and TRBJ2-7; TRBD1 aligns across 9 bases. Unmatched junction bases numbered 8, after V lost 6 bases and J lost 2 bases. CDR3 length: 15 residues. Germline V gene sequence: CDR1 MDHEN, CDR2 SYDVKM.

The rearrangement links TRBV28 to TRBJ1-3; maybe TRBD1 (6 bases). Germline CDR1 and CDR2: MDHEN and SYDVKM. The CDR3 is 16 residues long. Trimming removed 7 bases at V and 0 bases at J, with 16 bases between. The CDR3 nucleotides are TGTGCCAGCAAGGGGGGGGGCGGCTACTCTGGAAACACCATATATTTT. This gives the protein CASKGGGGYSGNTIYF.

The chain has TRBV21-1 and TRBJ2-2; the table names TRBD2, a call not compared with the DNA. TRBV21-1 has pseudogene status. The CDR3 spans 18 residues. The CDR3 coding sequence is TGTGCCAGCAGCAAGCGAACTAAAGGACTAGCGGGAACCGGGGAGCTGTTTTTT. Its protein is CASSKRTKGLAGTGELFF.

The chain joins TRBV28 to TRBJ2-3; D ambiguous. V lost 0 bases, J lost 5 bases, and 12 bases lay in between. The CDR3 contains 15 residues. Germline CDR1 and CDR2: MDHEN and SYDVKM. CDR3 protein: CASSLWANTGDTQYF. CDR3 nucleotide sequence: TGTGCCAGCAGTTTATGGGCGAACACGGGAGATACGCAGTATTTT.

J is TRBJ2-7 and V is TRBV7-9; possible D gene TRBD1, 5 bases. Per the germline V gene, CDR1 is SEHNR and CDR2 is FQNEAQ (reference sequence). The V end was cut by 1 base, the J end by 3 bases, with 16 bases between. This CDR3 has 16 amino acids. CDR3 in amino acids: CASSLEYRSSHYEQYF. The CDR3, as DNA: TGTGCCAGCAGCTTAGAATACAGGTCGAGCCACTACGAGCAGTACTTC.

This clone was observed a single time. V and J are TRBV7-8 and TRBJ1-2, with a possible D match to TRBD1 (6 bases). The V and J ends lost 1 base and 8 bases respectively, with 14 bases between them. CDR1 and CDR2 (germline): SGHVS, FQNEAQ. The CDR3 sequence is 14 residues long. The chain's CDR3 is CASSLVTGLGGYTF. The CDR3 bases are TGTGCCAGCAGCTTAGTTACAGGGCTCGGGGGCTACACCTTC.

This rearrangement joins TRBV19 to TRBJ2-1; the match to TRBD2 covers 13 bases. There are 17 residues in the CDR3. The germline CDR1 and CDR2 sequences are LNHDA and SQIVND (reference sequence). Trimming took 9 bases from V and 0 from J; bases not matched to a gene: 8. The CDR3 sequence: CASRRTSGGSSYNEQFF. Here the CDR3 DNA reads TGTGCCAGCCGTCGGACTAGCGGGGGAAGCTCCTACAATGAGCAGTTCTTC.

The chain is built from TRBV25-1 and TRBJ2-7, with a possible D match to TRBD1 (6 bases). The CDR3 consists of 14 residues. V gave up 4 bases and J gave up 3 bases, with 13 bases separating them. Germline CDR1 MGHDK, CDR2 SYGVNS. The CDR3 DNA reads TGTGCCAGCAGTGTGGACAGTAACAACTACGAGCAGTACTTC. This codes for CASSVDSNNYEQYF.

The chain links TRBV6-5 to TRBJ2-3, with no clear D. The length of the CDR3 is 13 residues. With 4 bases removed from V and 2 bases from J, the gap between germline ends came to 7 bases. Germline CDR1 reads MNHEY; CDR2 reads SVGAGI. This CDR3 reads CASSFQHTDTQYF. Here the CDR3 DNA reads TGTGCCAGCAGTTTTCAACACACAGATACGCAGTATTTT.

This chain uses TRBV7-9 with TRBJ1-1; perhaps TRBD1 as D (6 bases). Germline V lookup: CDR1 SEHNR, CDR2 FQNEAQ (reference sequence). CDR3 size: 17 residues. The V gene lost 4 bases and the J gene lost 0 bases, with 18 bases spanning the gap. CDR3 loop: CASSWPLDSQVNTEAFF. The CDR3 nucleotides are TGTGCCAGCAGCTGGCCCTTGGACAGCCAGGTGAACACTGAAGCTTTCTTT.

The DNA for the CDR3 is TGCGCCAGCAGCCCCAGGGTGGCGGGGGGAGCTTGGTCCTACGAGCAGTACTTC. Translation: CASSPRVAGGAWSYEQYF. The chain joins TRBV5-1 to TRBJ2-7, with 8 bases matching TRBD2. This CDR3 spans 18 amino acids. Unmatched junction bases numbered 16, after V lost 4 bases and J lost 1 base. Germline CDR1 SGHRS, CDR2 YFSETQ.

V and J are TRBV19 and TRBJ2-5; TRBD2 might be the D (6 bases). From germline, CDR1 is LNHDA and CDR2 SQIVND (reference sequence). The CDR3 runs 14 residues. Deletions cut 7 bases from V and 5 bases from J, with 17 bases between. The CDR3 spells CASTRRGLGETQYF. CDR3 nucleotides: TGTGCCAGTACCAGGCGGGGTTTGGGGGAGACCCAGTACTTC.

This chain uses TRBV28 with TRBJ2-7; 7 bases are a match to TRBD2. This CDR3 has 15 residues. Trimming at V came to 2 bases and at J to 3 bases, leaving 7 bases not matched to a gene. In germline, CDR1 is MDHEN, CDR2 SYDVKM. CDR3 coding DNA: TGTGCCAGCAGTTTAGTTGCGGGAGTATTCTACGAGCAGTACTTC. As protein: CASSLVAGVFYEQYF.

This sequence joins TRBV19 and TRBJ2-3; possible D gene TRBD1, 8 bases. The CDR3 totals 14 residues. CDR1 LNHDA and CDR2 SQIVND come from the germline V gene (reference sequence). V lost 8 bases to trimming and J lost 0 bases, with 12 bases between them. CDR3 bases: TGTGCCAGTGGGAGGGACAGGAGCACAGATACGCAGTATTTT. Amino acid sequence: CASGRDRSTDTQYF.

The rearrangement uses TRBV11-2 and TRBJ1-2; D possibly corresponds to TRBD1 (5 bases). In germline, CDR1 is SGHAT, CDR2 FQNNGV. This CDR3 contains 15 residues. Trimming removed 3 bases from V and 1 base from J, with 12 bases in between. In DNA form, the CDR3 reads TGTGCCAGCAGCTTGACCAGGGCCAGTAACTATGGCTACACCTTC. This sequence encodes CASSLTRASNYGYTF.

This chain links TRBV4-3 with TRBJ2-2; a possible D gene is TRBD1 (6 bases). Per the germline V gene, CDR1 is LGHNA and CDR2 is YSLEER. The V end was cut by 0 bases, the J end by 3 bases, with 8 bases between. The CDR3 runs 15 residues. CDR3 region: CASSQEGHYTGELFF. In DNA form, the CDR3 reads TGCGCCAGCAGCCAAGAGGGACACTACACCGGGGAGCTGTTTTTT.

This clone was observed once. The chain employs TRBV9 and TRBJ1-2; perhaps TRBD1 as D (6 bases). V lost 4 bases to trimming and J lost 6 bases, with 16 bases between them. Per germline, CDR1 SGDLS and CDR2 YYNGEE. CDR3 length: 14 residues. This CDR3 is CASSIRPSGDGYTF. CDR3 sequence (DNA): TGTGCCAGCAGCATCCGGCCCTCAGGGGATGGCTACACCTTC.

V usage is TRBV5-7 and J usage is TRBJ1-2, with no clear D. TRBV5-7 is reported as an ORF; its role is uncertain. Trimming took off 9 bases at V and 5 bases at J, with 20 bases between the two ends. There are 14 residues in the CDR3. CDR3 sequence (DNA): TGTGCCACCCTGAGGGTTAATGCGACTTATGGCTACACCTTC. Protein product: CATLRVNATYGYTF.

The chain couples TRBV9 to TRBJ2-3; 9 bases are a match to TRBD2. The CDR3 is 15 residues long. The germline V gene has CDR1 SGDLS and CDR2 YYNGEE. V dropped 0 bases and J dropped 5; count of bases not matched to a gene: 4. CDR3 residues: CASSVDSGRIDTQYF. The CDR3 DNA reads TGTGCCAGCAGCGTAGACAGCGGGAGGATAGATACGCAGTATTTT.

The chain joins TRBV27 to TRBJ1-1; unclear D gene. Deletions cut 3 bases from V and 6 bases from J, with 20 bases between. Per germline, CDR1 MNHEY and CDR2 SMNVEV (reference sequence). This CDR3 is built from 16 residues. The CDR3 nucleotides read TGTGCCAGCAGTTTCTCCCCCCGGTCCATCCTGGCTGAAGCTTTCTTT. It encodes CASSFSPRSILAEAFF.

The chain combines TRBV29-1 with TRBJ2-7, with D tentatively TRBD2 (7 bases). This CDR3 spans 12 amino acids. V lost 7 bases, J lost 5 bases, and 15 bases lay in between. Germline V gene sequence: CDR1 SQVTM, CDR2 ANQGSEA. The CDR3 sequence is CSASRGANEQYF. In DNA form, the CDR3 reads TGCAGCGCCAGCCGGGGGGCGAACGAGCAGTACTTC.